Listed here are 12 T cell receptor beta chains from one sample, sequenced in a study of CD8 T cells in Susac syndrome. RNA amounts of roughly 0.45 to 1 ug underwent reverse transcription with random hexamers. TCRdb itself ran the immunoSEQ multiplex PCR reads through MiXCR, one entry per CDR3 protein. The sample gives about 190,000 distinct CDR3 sequences, 90% to 97% of which show up once; 0.098% is in the top ten. Material for sequencing was CD4+ T cells from PBMCs. These receptors originate from a human donor with Susac syndrome.

The chain carries TRBV5-1 and TRBJ2-7; no firm D call. Trimming took off 1 base at V and 4 bases at J, with 12 bases between the two ends. The CDR3 is made up of 14 amino acids. Germline V gives CDR1 SGHRS, CDR2 YFSETQ. The CDR3 loop is CASSLYQEKYEQYF. Written as DNA, the CDR3 is TGCGCCAGCAGCTTGTATCAGGAGAAATACGAGCAGTACTTC.

This clonotype was found once. The gene calls are TRBV3-1 and TRBJ2-7; 10 bases map to TRBD2. CDR3 size: 17 residues. The junction had 9 bases not matched to a gene; V was cut back by 0 bases and J by 4 bases. In germline, CDR1 is LGHDT, CDR2 YNNKEL (reference sequence). CDR3 coding DNA: TGTGCCAGCAGCCAAGATAGGCTAGCGGGGGCCTTTTACGAGCAGTACTTC. This gives the protein CASSQDRLAGAFYEQYF.

V gene TRBV2 combines with J gene TRBJ1-1, with unresolved D. CDR1 SNHLY and CDR2 FYNNEI come from the germline V gene. The CDR3 is 14 residues long. V lost 6 bases, J lost 2 bases, and 13 bases lay in between. CDR3 bases: TGTGCCAGCAGATCCCGTTTGCCCAACACTGAAGCTTTCTTT. Protein: CASRSRLPNTEAFF.

The V gene is TRBV6-6, the J gene TRBJ2-3; tentative D call: TRBD2 (5 bases). Germline V gene sequence: CDR1 MNHNY, CDR2 SVGAGI (reference sequence). CDR3 length: 13 residues. Between the trimmed V and J ends, which lost 6 bases and 1 base, there was a span of 8 bases. CDR3: CASSGIGTDTQYF. CDR3 coding DNA: TGTGCCAGCAGCGGGATTGGCACAGATACGCAGTATTTT.

This clonotype came up once. J is TRBJ1-6 and V is TRBV4-3; maybe TRBD1 (5 bases). V lost 2 bases, J lost 9 bases, and 14 bases lay in between. There are 15 residues in the CDR3. Germline V lookup: CDR1 LGHNA, CDR2 YSLEER. CDR3 sequence: CASSQNRNPSSPLHF. The CDR3 DNA reads as TGCGCCAGCAGCCAAAACAGGAACCCGTCTTCACCCCTCCACTTT.

V usage is TRBV7-2 and J usage is TRBJ2-6; D call uncertain. V was shortened by 2 bases and J by 0 bases, with 11 bases between the two germline ends. The CDR3 is 17 residues long. Germline V gives CDR1 SGHTA, CDR2 FQGNSA. This CDR3 reads CASSLTTTNSGANVLTF. Written as DNA, the CDR3 is TGTGCCAGCAGCTTAACGACCACTAACTCTGGGGCCAACGTCCTGACTTTC.

This chain links TRBV5-1 with TRBJ1-5, with D maybe TRBD1 (6 bases). The length of the CDR3 is 17 residues. Per the germline V gene, CDR1 is SGHRS and CDR2 is YFSETQ. The V end lost 4 bases, the J end lost 6 bases, and 23 bases lay between the germline ends. The CDR3 is CASSPGVGQGRGQPQHF. The CDR3 nucleotides are TGCGCCAGCAGCCCCGGTGTGGGACAAGGACGGGGTCAGCCCCAGCATTTT.

About this clonotype itself: A junction boundary mismatches the germline segment, possibly from a read error. This chain connects TRBV5-1 to TRBJ1-6, with no clear D. The CDR3 runs to 12 residues. Germline V CDR1 and CDR2: SGHRS, YFSETQ. The CDR3 region is CASSLENSPLHF. CDR3 nucleotides: TGTGCCAGCTCACTAGAGAATTCACCCCTCCACTTT.

This rearrangement joins TRBV21-1 to TRBJ2-5; the table names TRBD1, a call not compared with the DNA. TRBV21-1 constitutes a pseudogene. The CDR3 consists of 15 residues. DNA for the CDR3: TGTGCCAGCAGCCGGCGGGACAGGGAGCAAGAGACCCAGTACTTC. Residues: CASSRRDREQETQYF.

In nucleotides, the CDR3 is TGCAGCGTTGATAACAGGGCCTACAATGAGCAGTTCTTC. Translating gives CSVDNRAYNEQFF. The chain recombines TRBV29-1 with TRBJ2-1; possibly TRBD1 for D (6 bases). The CDR3 runs 13 residues. The V end lost 3 bases, the J end lost 2 bases, and 8 bases lay between the germline ends. Germline CDR1 is SQVTM and CDR2 is ANQGSEA.

The chain is built from TRBV30 and TRBJ1-1, with D tentatively TRBD1 (6 bases). The CDR3 is made up of 11 amino acids. The germline V and J ends were trimmed by 4 bases and 7 bases, with 10 bases remaining between them. Germline V gene lookup returns CDR1 GTSNPN and CDR2 SVGIG (reference sequence). DNA for the CDR3: TGTGCCTGGATATGGGGGCTTGAAGCTTTCTTT. This gives the protein CAWIWGLEAFF.

The V and J genes are TRBV20-1 and TRBJ1-5; D remains unclear. CDR3 length equals 14 residues. The V end was cut by 2 bases, the J end by 1 base, with 9 bases between. Germline CDR1 and CDR2: DFQATT and SNEGSKA (reference sequence). The CDR3 sequence is CSARNVRSNQPQHF. In nucleotides, the CDR3 is TGCAGTGCTAGAAACGTCCGAAGCAATCAGCCCCAGCATTTT.